The 15 T cell receptor beta chains reported below all come from one sample, sequenced in a study of shared clonotypes between healthy human individuals (dated by TCRdb to about 2020). The method was the immunoSEQ multiplex PCR assay. Not all clones reach the TCRdb copy of this immuneACCESS table, which keeps in-frame sequences only. Checked studies attribute under half of the gap to unresolved V genes and leave the rest unexplained. The sample contains over 950,000 clones, around three quarters of them found a single time. The ten biggest clones cover approximately 0.9% of the sample. Sequencing input: memory CD4+ T cells from PBMCs. The label giving this sample's cell subset or site can be read as: CD45RA-negative fraction. These receptor sequences come from a man between 18 and 29 years old in good health. Some clones in this sample may be carry-over from other donors' samples.

The chain has TRBV18 and TRBJ2-5; no clear D. Per the germline V gene, CDR1 is KGHSH and CDR2 is LQKENI. Deletions cut 6 bases from V and 0 bases from J, with 11 bases between. This CDR3 has 14 residues. This chain's CDR3 is CASSPDSYQETQYF. CDR3 nucleotides: TGTGCCAGCTCTCCCGACTCGTACCAAGAGACCCAGTACTTC.

Only a few counts were recorded for this clone. The V call is TRBV2, the J call TRBJ2-7; the D gene is possibly TRBD2 (7 bases). Germline values: CDR1 SNHLY, CDR2 FYNNEI. V was pared by 8 bases and J by 5 bases, with 22 bases between. The CDR3 is made up of 15 amino acids. The CDR3: CASRPYREGFHEQYF. The CDR3, as DNA: TGTGCCAGCCGACCGTACAGGGAGGGTTTCCACGAGCAGTACTTC.

This clone was observed a few times. The chain links TRBV10-1 to TRBJ2-3, with D perhaps TRBD1 (6 bases). CDR3 length: 13 residues. With 8 bases removed from V and 3 bases from J, the gap between germline ends came to 12 bases. From germline, CDR1 is WNHNN and CDR2 SYGVQD (reference sequence). The CDR3 loop reads CASLRTVTDTQYF. CDR3 bases: TGCGCCAGCCTGAGGACAGTGACAGATACGCAGTATTTT.

This sequence joins TRBV5-1 and TRBJ2-7, with 9 positions matching TRBD2. The germline V gene encodes CDR1 SGHRS and CDR2 YFSETQ. The V segment lost 4 bases and the J segment 6 bases; nucleotides outside the gene matches: 11. The CDR3 loop spans 15 amino acids. The CDR3 DNA follows: TGCGCCAGCAGCCTGGATGGTAGCGGGAGACTCGAGCAGTACTTC. Translating it yields CASSLDGSGRLEQYF.

The chain couples TRBV29-1 to TRBJ1-3; D call uncertain. V was trimmed by 7 bases and J by 0 bases, leaving 10 bases between them. The germline gives CDR1 SQVTM, CDR2 ANQGSEA. CDR3 size: 13 residues. CDR3 loop: CSADLNSGNTIYF. DNA for the CDR3: TGCAGCGCCGACCTAAACTCTGGAAACACCATATATTTT.

This chain joins TRBV5-1 and TRBJ1-6; 10 bases map to TRBD1. Germline V gene sequence: CDR1 SGHRS, CDR2 YFSETQ. The CDR3 runs 17 residues. V lost 3 bases and J lost 8; bases outside the gene matches: 11. Here the CDR3 DNA reads TGCGCCAGCAGCTGTGGGATTGGACAGGGGGGGGATTCACCCCTCCACTTT. Translation: CASSCGIGQGGDSPLHF.

V gene TRBV2 combines with J gene TRBJ2-3, with D possibly matching TRBD2 (5 bases). CDR3 size: 15 residues. CDR1 SNHLY and CDR2 FYNNEI come from the germline V gene. With 5 bases removed from V and 0 bases from J, the gap between germline ends came to 12 bases. The CDR3 DNA follows: TGTGCCAGCAGTCTCCGGACTGGGAGCACAGATACGCAGTATTTT. Protein sequence: CASSLRTGSTDTQYF.

The gene calls are TRBV18 and TRBJ2-3; TRBD1 matches 7 bases. The CDR3 has 16 residues. V was clipped by 0 bases and J by 0 bases; unmatched bases: 3. The germline V gene encodes CDR1 KGHSH and CDR2 LQKENI. CDR3 sequence: CASSPPGTASTDTQYF. DNA for the CDR3: TGTGCCAGCTCACCACCTGGGACAGCTAGCACAGATACGCAGTATTTT.

In this sample, this clone turned up once. The gene calls are TRBV4-3 and TRBJ1-2; no clear D gene. Between the trimmed V and J ends, which lost 1 base and 4 bases, there was a span of 7 bases. The CDR3 has 13 amino acids. Germline V CDR1 and CDR2: LGHNA, YSLEER. CDR3: CASSQVAGYGYTF. In DNA, the CDR3 is TGCGCCAGCAGCCAAGTAGCCGGCTATGGCTACACCTTC.

The table lists this clone with a count of one. The chain joins TRBV4-2 to TRBJ2-3; 8 nucleotides line up with TRBD2. CDR3 length: 18 amino acids. V lost 1 base to trimming and J lost 1 base; unmatched junction nucleotides: 10. Germline V gene lookup returns CDR1 LGHNA and CDR2 YNFKEQ. The CDR3 region has the DNA TGTGCCAGCAGCCAAGCCCCTCGGGGGCGGGAGGGCACAGATACGCAGTATTTT. Protein product: CASSQAPRGREGTDTQYF.

Only one count was recorded for this clone. The rearrangement joins TRBV5-1 to TRBJ2-1; 8 bases are shared with TRBD1. The CDR3 totals 14 residues. Germline trimming cut 0 bases from V and 6 bases from J; bases unmatched to any gene: 2. Germline CDR1 reads SGHRS; CDR2 reads YFSETQ. The CDR3 spells CASSLVQGANEQFF. As DNA, the CDR3 is TGCGCCAGCAGCTTGGTGCAGGGGGCCAATGAGCAGTTCTTC.

CDR3 bases: TGTGCCAGCAGCTTAGGTACTGGGGCCAACGTCCTGACTTTC. This codes for CASSLGTGANVLTF. The chain recombines TRBV7-2 with TRBJ2-6, with no clear D. The V gene lost 1 base and the J gene lost 2 bases, with 3 bases spanning the gap. CDR1 and CDR2 (germline): SGHTA, FQGNSA. The CDR3 is 14 residues long. The full variable domain, its missing parts supplied by reference TRBV7-2 and TRBJ2-6, is GAGVSQSPSNKVTEKGKDVELRCDPISGHTALYWYRQSLGQGLEFLIYFQGNSAPDKSGLPSDRFSAERTGGSVSTLTIQRTQQEDSAVYLCASSLGTGANVLTFGAGSRLTVL.

As regards this clone: The same CDR3 arises from other DNA sequences in this sample as well. The V and J genes are TRBV29-1 and TRBJ1-5; D is unresolved. This CDR3 has 12 amino acids. The germline CDR1 and CDR2 sequences are SQVTM and ANQGSEA. V was trimmed by 4 bases and J by 2 bases, leaving 6 bases between them. CDR3 residues: CSVGEGNQPQHF. The CDR3 DNA is TGCAGCGTTGGGGAGGGCAATCAGCCCCAGCATTTT.

The rearrangement links TRBV9 to TRBJ1-2; D unclear. Trimming removed 0 bases from V and 12 bases from J, with 12 bases in between. From germline, CDR1 is SGDLS and CDR2 YYNGEE. This CDR3 is built from 12 residues. The CDR3 sequence is CASSVGSQRHTF. CDR3 nucleotides: TGTGCCAGCAGCGTAGGTAGTCAAAGACACACCTTC.

The V gene is TRBV28, the J gene TRBJ2-2; no reliable D call. Germline V CDR1 and CDR2: MDHEN, SYDVKM. V gave up 7 bases and J gave up 5 bases, with 8 bases separating them. CDR3 length: 12 amino acids. Written as DNA, the CDR3 is TGTGCCAGCATCACCACAACCGGGGAGCTGTTTTTT. Translation: CASITTTGELFF.